These 11 T cell receptor beta chains were all obtained from the same sample, sequenced in a study of T cell responses to AZD1222 COVID-19 vaccine. Sequenced by immunoSEQ multiplex PCR; TCRdb stores in-frame clones only, minus some. The repertoire holds under 200,000 clones, about 91% seen once, with 1% to 1.5% in the top ten. Sequences were derived from peripheral blood, sampled 28 days after the second AZD1222 dose. These receptors all stem from an adult who received the AZD1222 COVID-19 vaccine.

The chain is built from TRBV21-1 and TRBJ1-1. TRBV21-1 is flagged as a pseudogene. This CDR3 is 17 amino acids long. CDR3 residues: CASSKGKGLYPNTEAFF. As DNA, the CDR3 is TGTGCCAGCAGCAAAGGGAAGGGACTCTATCCGAACACTGAAGCTTTCTTT.

The chain uses TRBV10-1 and TRBJ1-2, with D unclear. This CDR3 has 12 amino acids. Germline CDR1 and CDR2: WNHNN and SYGVQD (reference sequence). The ends were cut back, 8 bases at V and 4 bases at J, with 11 bases in the middle. The CDR3 DNA reads as TGCGCCAGCTGGAGCGAGACCTATGGCTACACCTTC. As protein: CASWSETYGYTF.

In its sample, this clone was seen once. The chain is built from TRBV7-9 and TRBJ1-1; D gene uncertain. This CDR3 region has 15 residues. Germline V lookup: CDR1 SEHNR, CDR2 FQNEAQ (reference sequence). V was clipped by 5 bases and J by 1 base, with 14 bases between them. The CDR3 sequence: CASSPLGIENTEAFF. As DNA, the CDR3 is TGTGCCAGCAGCCCCCTAGGGATAGAGAACACTGAAGCTTTCTTT.

The genes are TRBV3-1 (or the pseudogene TRBV3-2) and TRBJ2-5, with TRBD2 matching 14 bases. Germline V CDR1 and CDR2: LGHDT, YNNKEL (reference sequence). The CDR3 has 16 amino acids. Germline trimming cut 1 base from V and 6 bases from J; bases unmatched to any gene: 4. The CDR3 is CASSQGLAGGPKTQYF. The CDR3 region has the DNA TGTGCCAGCAGCCAAGGACTAGCGGGGGGGCCGAAGACCCAGTACTTC.

The chain recombines TRBV5-5 with TRBJ1-1; the D is unclear. CDR1 and CDR2 from the germline V gene are SGHKS and YYEKEE (reference sequence). This CDR3 has 13 amino acids. The V end was cut by 0 bases, the J end by 4 bases, with 7 bases between. DNA for the CDR3: TGTGCCAGCAGCTTGGAATGGGGCACTGAAGCTTTCTTT. Protein product: CASSLEWGTEAFF. Supplemented by reference TRBV5-5 and TRBJ1-1, the full variable domain reads DAGVTQSPTHLIKTRGQQVTLRCSPISGHKSVSWYQQVLGQGPQFIFQYYEKEERGRGNFPDRFSARQFPNYSSELNVNALLLGDSALYLCASSLEWGTEAFFGQGTRLTVV.

Concerning this clone: An end of the junction does not agree with germline; a read error may underlie this. This chain joins TRBV6-1 and TRBJ1-4, with 9 bases identical to TRBD1. CDR1 and CDR2 (germline): MNHNS, SASEGT. There are 15 residues in the CDR3. This CDR3 is CASREAGTGYEKLFF. The CDR3, as DNA: TGTGCCAGCAGGGAAGCCGGGACAGGGTATGAAAAACTGTTTTTT.

V and J are TRBV29-1 and TRBJ2-7; tentative D call: TRBD2 (5 bases). V lost 2 bases to trimming and J lost 3 bases, with 11 bases between them. CDR1 and CDR2 (germline): SQVTM, ANQGSEA. The CDR3 is made up of 13 amino acids. CDR3 bases: TGCAGCGTTGAAAGAGGGAACGGCTACGAGCAGTACTTC. It specifies CSVERGNGYEQYF.

The chain has TRBV3-1 (or the pseudogene TRBV3-2) and TRBJ1-1; D possibly corresponds to TRBD1 (6 bases). Trimming pared 4 bases from V and 4 bases from J, leaving 13 bases between. The germline gives CDR1 LGHDT, CDR2 YNNKEL (reference sequence). The CDR3 totals 14 residues. CDR3 sequence (DNA): TGTGCCAGCAGCCGCAAGGGGGGGGGCACTGAAGCTTTCTTT. As protein: CASSRKGGGTEAFF.

The genes are TRBV7-2 and TRBJ2-6, with D hard to call. The V end was cut by 0 bases, the J end by 0 bases, with 12 bases between. Germline V gives CDR1 SGHTA, CDR2 FQGNSA. The CDR3 length is 18 residues. This CDR3 reads CASSLALQEISGANVLTF. The CDR3 coding sequence is TGTGCCAGCAGCTTAGCGCTCCAAGAGATCTCTGGGGCCAACGTCCTGACTTTC.

The V and J genes are TRBV7-9 and TRBJ1-3; 12 bases line up with TRBD1. Germline V gene sequence: CDR1 SEHNR, CDR2 FQNEAQ (reference sequence). This CDR3 region has 16 residues. V gave up 5 bases and J gave up 4 bases; unmatched junction bases: 6. DNA of the CDR3: TGTGCCAGCAGCACGCGGGACAGGGGGCCAGGAAACACCATATATTTT. It yields the protein CASSTRDRGPGNTIYF.

J is TRBJ1-6 and V is TRBV30, with D maybe TRBD1 (6 bases). V was shortened by 3 bases and J by 7 bases, with 28 bases between the two germline ends. The CDR3 is 19 residues long. CDR1 GTSNPN and CDR2 SVGIG come from the germline V gene (reference sequence). The CDR3 DNA follows: TGTGCCTGGAGCGATATCCGTTTCTGGATATCAGGGGCGAATTCACCCCTCCACTTT. Translating it yields CAWSDIRFWISGANSPLHF.